The entry below gives a single T cell receptor (beta chain) sequence along with its context. At one end the junction does not follow the germline gene, possibly because of a read error. Thyroid ultrasound, orbital computed tomography, TRAb, serum thyroxine and clinical symptoms formed the basis of diagnosis. The PBMCs had their origin in roughly 9.4 ml of fresh peripheral blood. RNA transcripts served as template for amplifying TCR beta CDR3 sequences. HTBI-primed RT-PCR formed the first round, and a multiplex PCR formed the second. TCRdb ran MiXCR on the multiplex PCR reads and lists one entry per CDR3 protein. The sample consists of 740,000 or so distinct CDR3 sequences, 40% of them appearing once. The record originates from a study of Graves' ophthalmopathy and Graves' hyperthyroidism. The CDR3 covers 15 residues. Germline CDR1 reads LNHNV; CDR2 reads YYDKDF (reference sequence).

The specimen was peripheral blood. The receptor comes from an adult man with Graves' ophthalmopathy. The chain links TRBV15 to TRBJ1-5; 8 positions agree with TRBD1. The CDR3 spells CATSRGGQGFQPRHF. The CDR3 DNA reads TGTGCCACCAGCAGAGGAGGACAGGGCTTTCAGCCCCGGCATTTT. Based on the CDR3 plus reference TRBV15 and TRBJ1-5, the full variable domain is DAMVIQNPRYQVTQFGKPVTLSCSQTLNHNVMYWYQQKSSQAPKLLFHYYDKDFNNEADTPDNFQSRRPNTSFCFLDIRSPGLGDTAMYLCATSRGGQGFQPRHFGDGTRLSIL.